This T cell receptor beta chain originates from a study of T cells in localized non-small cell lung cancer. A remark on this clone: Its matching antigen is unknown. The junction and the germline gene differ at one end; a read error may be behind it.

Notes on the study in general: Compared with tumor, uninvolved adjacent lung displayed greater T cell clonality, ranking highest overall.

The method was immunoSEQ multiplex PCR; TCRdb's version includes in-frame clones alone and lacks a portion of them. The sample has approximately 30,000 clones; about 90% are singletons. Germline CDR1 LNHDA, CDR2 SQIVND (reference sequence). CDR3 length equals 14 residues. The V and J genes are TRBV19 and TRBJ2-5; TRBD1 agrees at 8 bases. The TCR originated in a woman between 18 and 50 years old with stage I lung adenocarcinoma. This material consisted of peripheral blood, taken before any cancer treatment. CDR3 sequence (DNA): TGTGCCAGTAGCATAGGGACAGGAGGAGAGACCCAGTACTTC. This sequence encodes CASSIGTGGETQYF.